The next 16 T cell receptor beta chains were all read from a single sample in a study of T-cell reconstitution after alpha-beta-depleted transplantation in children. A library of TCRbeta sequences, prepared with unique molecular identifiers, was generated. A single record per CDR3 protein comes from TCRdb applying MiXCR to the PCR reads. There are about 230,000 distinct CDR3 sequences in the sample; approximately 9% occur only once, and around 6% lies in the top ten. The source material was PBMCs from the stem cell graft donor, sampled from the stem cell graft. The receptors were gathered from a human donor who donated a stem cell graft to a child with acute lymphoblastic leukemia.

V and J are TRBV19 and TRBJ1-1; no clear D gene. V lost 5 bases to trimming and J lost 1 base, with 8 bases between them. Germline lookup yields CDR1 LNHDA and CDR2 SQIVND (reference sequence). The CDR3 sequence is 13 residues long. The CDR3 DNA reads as TGTGCCAGTAGTTCACAGACGAACACTGAAGCTTTCTTT. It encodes CASSSQTNTEAFF.

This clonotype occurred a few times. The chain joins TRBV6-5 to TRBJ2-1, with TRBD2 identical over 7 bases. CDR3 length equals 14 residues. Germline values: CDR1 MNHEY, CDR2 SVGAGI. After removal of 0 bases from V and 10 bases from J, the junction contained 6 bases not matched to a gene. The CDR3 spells CASSYSTALAEQFF. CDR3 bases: TGTGCCAGCAGTTACTCGACAGCACTAGCGGAGCAGTTCTTC.

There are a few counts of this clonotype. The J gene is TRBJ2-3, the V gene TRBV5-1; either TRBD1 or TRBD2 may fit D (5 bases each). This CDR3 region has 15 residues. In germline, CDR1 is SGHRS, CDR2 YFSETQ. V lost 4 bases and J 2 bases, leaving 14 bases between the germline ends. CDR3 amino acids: CASSPSGPHTDTQYF. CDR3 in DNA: TGCGCCAGCAGCCCGTCGGGACCGCACACAGATACGCAGTATTTT.

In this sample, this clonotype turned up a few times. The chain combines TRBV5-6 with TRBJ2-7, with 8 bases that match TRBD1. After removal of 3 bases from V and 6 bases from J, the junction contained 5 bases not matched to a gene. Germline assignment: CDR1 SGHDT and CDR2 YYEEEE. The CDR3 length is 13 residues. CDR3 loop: CASSSGTGGEQYF. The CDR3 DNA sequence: TGTGCCAGCAGCTCCGGGACAGGTGGCGAGCAGTACTTC.

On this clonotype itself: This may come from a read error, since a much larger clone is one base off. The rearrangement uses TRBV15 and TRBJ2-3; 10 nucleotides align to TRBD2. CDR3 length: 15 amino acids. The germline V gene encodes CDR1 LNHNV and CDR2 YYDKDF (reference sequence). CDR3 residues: CASSSLAGGTDTQYF. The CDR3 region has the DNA TGTGCCTCCAGCAGTTTAGCGGGGGGAACAGATACGCAGTATTTT.

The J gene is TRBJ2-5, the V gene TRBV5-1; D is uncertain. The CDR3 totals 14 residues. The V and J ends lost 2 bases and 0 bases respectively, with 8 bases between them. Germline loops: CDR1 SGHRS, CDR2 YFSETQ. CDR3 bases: TGCGCCAGCAGCTTAGGCGGCTACCAAGAGACCCAGTACTTC. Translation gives CASSLGGYQETQYF.

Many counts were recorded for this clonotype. CDR3 DNA: TGTGCCAGCAGTGATGGGGGGACTTTCTATGGCTACACCTTC. This codes for CASSDGGTFYGYTF. This sequence joins TRBV25-1 and TRBJ1-2; a weak D match, TRBD1 (5 bases). The germline V gene has CDR1 MGHDK and CDR2 SYGVNS. The CDR3 spans 14 residues. Trimming left V 3 bases short and J 4 bases short, with 12 bases between.

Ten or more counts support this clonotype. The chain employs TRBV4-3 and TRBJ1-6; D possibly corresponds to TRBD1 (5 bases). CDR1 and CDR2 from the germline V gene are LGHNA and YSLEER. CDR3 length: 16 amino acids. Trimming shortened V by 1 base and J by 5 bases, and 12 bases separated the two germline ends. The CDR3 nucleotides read TGCGCCAGCAGCCAAGCTTCGACAGTACATAATTCACCCCTCCACTTT. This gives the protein CASSQASTVHNSPLHF.

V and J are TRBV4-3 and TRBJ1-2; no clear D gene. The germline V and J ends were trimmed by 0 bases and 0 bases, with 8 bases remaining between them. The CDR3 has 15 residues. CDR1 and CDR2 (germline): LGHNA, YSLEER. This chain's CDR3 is CASSQDTTSNYGYTF. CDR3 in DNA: TGCGCCAGCAGCCAAGATACAACCTCTAACTATGGCTACACCTTC.

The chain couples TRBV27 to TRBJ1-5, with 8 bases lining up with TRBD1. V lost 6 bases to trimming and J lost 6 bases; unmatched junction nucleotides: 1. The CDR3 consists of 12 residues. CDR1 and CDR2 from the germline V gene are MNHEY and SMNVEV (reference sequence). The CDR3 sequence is CASRQGGQPQHF. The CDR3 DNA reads TGTGCCAGCAGACAGGGGGGTCAGCCCCAGCATTTT.

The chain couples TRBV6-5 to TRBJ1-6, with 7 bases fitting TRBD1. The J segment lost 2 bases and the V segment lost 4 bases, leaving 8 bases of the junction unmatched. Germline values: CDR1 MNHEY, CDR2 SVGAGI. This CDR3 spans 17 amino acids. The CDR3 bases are TGTGCCAGCAGTTTACAGACAGGGATACCCTATAATTCACCCCTCCACTTT. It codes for CASSLQTGIPYNSPLHF.

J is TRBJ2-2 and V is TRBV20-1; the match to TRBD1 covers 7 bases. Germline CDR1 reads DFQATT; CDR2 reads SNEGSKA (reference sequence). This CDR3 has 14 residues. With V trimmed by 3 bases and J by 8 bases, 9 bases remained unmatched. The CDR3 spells CSARTGQNKGELFF. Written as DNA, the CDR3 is TGCAGTGCTAGGACGGGACAGAACAAGGGGGAGCTGTTTTTT.

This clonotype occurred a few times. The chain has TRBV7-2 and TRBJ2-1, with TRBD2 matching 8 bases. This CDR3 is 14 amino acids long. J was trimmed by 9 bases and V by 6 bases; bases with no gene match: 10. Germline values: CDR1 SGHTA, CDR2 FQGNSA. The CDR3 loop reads CASRPGTRSAEQFF. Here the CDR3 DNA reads TGTGCCAGCAGGCCCGGGACTAGGTCGGCTGAGCAGTTCTTC.

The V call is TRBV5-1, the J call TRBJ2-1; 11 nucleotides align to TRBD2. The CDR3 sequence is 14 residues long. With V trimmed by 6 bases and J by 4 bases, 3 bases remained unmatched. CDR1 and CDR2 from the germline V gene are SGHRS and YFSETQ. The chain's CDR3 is CASNIAGGYNEQFF. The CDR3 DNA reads TGCGCCAGCAACATAGCGGGGGGGTACAATGAGCAGTTCTTC. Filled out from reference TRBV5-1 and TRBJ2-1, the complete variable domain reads KAGVTQTPRYLIKTRGQQVTLSCSPISGHRSVSWYQQTPGQGLQFLFEYFSETQRNKGNFPGRFSGRQFSNSRSEMNVSTLELGDSALYLCASNIAGGYNEQFFGPGTRLTVL.

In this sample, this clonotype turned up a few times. The CDR3 sequence is CASSLTPGQGDGYTF. CDR3 in DNA: TGTGCCAGCAGCTTAACCCCGGGACAGGGAGATGGCTACACCTTC. The chain is built from TRBV7-6 and TRBJ1-2, with 9 positions matching TRBD1. This CDR3 comprises 15 residues. Germline loops: CDR1 SGHVS, CDR2 FNYEAQ. The trim removed 2 bases at V and 6 bases at J, leaving 7 bases unmatched.

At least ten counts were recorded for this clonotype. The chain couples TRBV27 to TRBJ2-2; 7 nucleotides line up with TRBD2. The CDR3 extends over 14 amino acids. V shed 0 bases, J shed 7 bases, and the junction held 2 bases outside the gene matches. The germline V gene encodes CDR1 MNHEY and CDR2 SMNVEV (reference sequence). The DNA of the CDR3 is TGTGCCAGCAGTTTATCGGGAGGGTTCGGGGAGCTGTTTTTT. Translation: CASSLSGGFGELFF.